Listed below are T cell receptor beta chains from one sample, sequenced in a study of T cells in Graves' hyperthyroidism and ophthalmopathy. TCRdb re-analysed the multiplex PCR reads in MiXCR, keeping a single row per CDR3 protein. The repertoire consists of hundreds of thousands of distinct CDR3 sequences, with roughly 32% occurring once and the leading ten covering roughly 31%. Source material: blood. These receptors were obtained from a woman aged 40 to 50 with Graves' hyperthyroidism. CDR3s include the opening cysteine and the closing phenylalanine or tryptophan. D genes are given only for firm matches. The size field is filled for only some rows; it gives once, few, many or a size class.

d_gene	abundance	v_gene	j_gene	len	CDR3aa	CDR3nt
-	-	TRBV6-5	TRBJ1-1	14	CATKGVPGATEAFF	TGTGCCACCAAGGGGGTTCCAGGGGCCACTGAAGCTTTCTTT
-	-	TRBV7-8	TRBJ1-6	16	CASSLPGGGGNAPLHF	TGTGCCAGCAGCCTACCGGGGGGGGGGGGCAATGCACCCCTCCACTTT
TRBD1	many	TRBV7-2	TRBJ2-5	15	CASSPGQGLQETQYF	TGTGCCAGCAGCCCAGGACAGGGGCTTCAAGAGACCCAGTACTTC
TRBD1	many	TRBV2	TRBJ1-2	16	CASSVQLGTGLYGYTF	TGTGCCAGCAGTGTCCAGTTAGGGACAGGATTATATGGCTACACCTTC
-	few	TRBV7-2	TRBJ1-2	14	CASSQDAPFNGYTF	TGTGCCAGCAGCCAAGATGCGCCATTTAATGGCTACACCTTC
-	many	TRBV25-1	TRBJ1-1	14	CASSARPENTEAFF	TGTGCCAGCAGTGCCCGGCCTGAGAACACTGAAGCTTTCTTT
TRBD1	-	TRBV14	TRBJ1-2	16	CASSPSTGGADYGYTF	TGTGCCAGCTCACCATCGACAGGGGGCGCGGACTATGGCTACACCTTC
-	-	TRBV5-5	TRBJ1-4	15	CASSWGWQANEKLFF	TGTGCCAGCAGCTGGGGTTGGCAGGCTAATGAAAAACTGTTTTTT
TRBD1	-	TRBV7-9	TRBJ1-2	16	CASRYSGQGLQYGYTF	TGTGCCAGCAGGTATTCTGGACAGGGGTTGCAGTATGGCTACACCTTC
-	-	TRBV10-3	TRBJ2-2	14	CASSLVEVTGELFF	TGTGCCAGCAGTTTGGTCGAAGTCACCGGGGAGCTGTTTTTT
-	few	TRBV20-1	TRBJ2-7	15	CSATGMWGQAWEQYF	TGCAGTGCTACTGGAATGTGGGGCCAGGCATGGGAGCAGTACTTC
-	few	TRBV5-1	TRBJ2-7	14	CASSLAPGFYEQYF	TGCGCCAGCAGCTTGGCTCCCGGGTTCTACGAGCAGTACTTC
-	once	TRBV11-2	TRBJ1-3	16	CASSWTFRESGNTIYF	TGTGCCAGCAGCTGGACTTTCAGGGAATCTGGAAACACCATATATTTT
-	many	TRBV5-1	TRBJ1-2	14	CASSFGGINYGYTF	TGCGCCAGCAGCTTCGGAGGGATTAACTATGGCTACACCTTC
-	-	TRBV12-3/TRBV12-4	TRBJ2-7	15	CASSLRGSASYEQYF	TGTGCCAGCAGTTTACGGGGATCGGCCTCCTACGAGCAGTACTTC
-	-	TRBV6-6	TRBJ1-3	15	CASSYPTESGNTIYF	TGTGCCAGCAGTTACCCGACGGAGTCTGGAAACACCATATATTTT
TRBD1	many	TRBV9	TRBJ1-2	14	CASSEHTGDYGYTF	TGTGCCAGCAGCGAACATACAGGGGACTATGGCTACACCTTC
-	-	TRBV10-3	TRBJ1-1	12	CASSGLSEEAFF	TGTGCCAGCAGCGGTTTGTCGGAAGAAGCTTTCTTT
-	-	TRBV7-2	TRBJ1-4	15	CASTSPGPGDEKLFF	TGTGCCAGCACTTCTCCGGGACCAGGAGATGAAAAACTGTTTTTT
TRBD2	many	TRBV10-3	TRBJ2-7	14	CAISELAGGYEQYF	TGTGCCATCAGTGAACTAGCGGGCGGCTACGAGCAGTACTTC
TRBD1	-	TRBV7-9	TRBJ1-2	14	CASSLSRGLSGYTF	TGTGCCAGCAGCTTATCCAGGGGGCTTAGTGGCTACACCTTC
-	many	TRBV7-2	TRBJ2-2	15	CASSLAYGSSGELFF	TGTGCCAGCAGCTTAGCGTACGGGTCGTCCGGGGAGCTGTTTTTT
TRBD1	-	TRBV2	TRBJ1-4	16	CASTRQGALTNEKLFF	TGTGCCAGCACTAGACAGGGGGCTTTAACTAATGAAAAACTGTTTTTT
-	-	TRBV29-1	TRBJ1-1	12	CSSSPMNTEAFF	TGCAGCAGTTCACCGATGAACACTGAAGCTTTCTTT
-	many	TRBV15	TRBJ1-1	15	CATSRWGDGATEAFF	TGTGCCACCAGCAGATGGGGGGACGGGGCAACTGAAGCTTTCTTT
TRBD2	-	TRBV2	TRBJ2-2	15	CASTIAGSNTGELFF	TGTGCCAGCACCATAGCGGGATCGAACACCGGGGAGCTGTTTTTT
-	many	TRBV2	TRBJ1-1	12	CASRGDGNEAFF	TGTGCCAGCAGAGGGGACGGGAATGAAGCTTTCTTT
-	few	TRBV20-1	TRBJ2-5	14	CSARAIQGRETQYF	TGCAGTGCTAGAGCCATACAGGGACGGGAGACCCAGTACTTC
TRBD1	-	TRBV5-5	TRBJ1-2	15	CASSQRDRGQNGYTF	TGCGCCAGCAGCCAAAGGGACAGGGGGCAAAATGGCTACACCTTC
TRBD2	-	TRBV20-1	TRBJ2-7	14	CSAGGSGSSYEQYF	TGCAGTGCTGGGGGGAGCGGGAGCTCCTACGAGCAGTACTTC